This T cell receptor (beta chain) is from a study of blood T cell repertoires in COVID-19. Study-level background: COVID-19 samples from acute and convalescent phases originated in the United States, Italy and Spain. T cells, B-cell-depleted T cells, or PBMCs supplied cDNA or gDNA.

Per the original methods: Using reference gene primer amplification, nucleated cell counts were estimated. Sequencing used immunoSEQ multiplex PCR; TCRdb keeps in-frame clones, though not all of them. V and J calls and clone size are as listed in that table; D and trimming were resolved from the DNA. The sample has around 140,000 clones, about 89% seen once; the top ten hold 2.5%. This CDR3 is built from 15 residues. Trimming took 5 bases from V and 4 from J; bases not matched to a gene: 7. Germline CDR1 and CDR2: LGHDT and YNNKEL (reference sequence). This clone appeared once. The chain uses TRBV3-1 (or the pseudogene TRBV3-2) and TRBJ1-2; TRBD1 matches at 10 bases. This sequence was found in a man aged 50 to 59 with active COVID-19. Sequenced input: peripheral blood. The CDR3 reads CASSGRQGAFYGYTF. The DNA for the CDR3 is TGTGCCAGCAGCGGAAGACAGGGGGCATTCTATGGCTACACCTTC.